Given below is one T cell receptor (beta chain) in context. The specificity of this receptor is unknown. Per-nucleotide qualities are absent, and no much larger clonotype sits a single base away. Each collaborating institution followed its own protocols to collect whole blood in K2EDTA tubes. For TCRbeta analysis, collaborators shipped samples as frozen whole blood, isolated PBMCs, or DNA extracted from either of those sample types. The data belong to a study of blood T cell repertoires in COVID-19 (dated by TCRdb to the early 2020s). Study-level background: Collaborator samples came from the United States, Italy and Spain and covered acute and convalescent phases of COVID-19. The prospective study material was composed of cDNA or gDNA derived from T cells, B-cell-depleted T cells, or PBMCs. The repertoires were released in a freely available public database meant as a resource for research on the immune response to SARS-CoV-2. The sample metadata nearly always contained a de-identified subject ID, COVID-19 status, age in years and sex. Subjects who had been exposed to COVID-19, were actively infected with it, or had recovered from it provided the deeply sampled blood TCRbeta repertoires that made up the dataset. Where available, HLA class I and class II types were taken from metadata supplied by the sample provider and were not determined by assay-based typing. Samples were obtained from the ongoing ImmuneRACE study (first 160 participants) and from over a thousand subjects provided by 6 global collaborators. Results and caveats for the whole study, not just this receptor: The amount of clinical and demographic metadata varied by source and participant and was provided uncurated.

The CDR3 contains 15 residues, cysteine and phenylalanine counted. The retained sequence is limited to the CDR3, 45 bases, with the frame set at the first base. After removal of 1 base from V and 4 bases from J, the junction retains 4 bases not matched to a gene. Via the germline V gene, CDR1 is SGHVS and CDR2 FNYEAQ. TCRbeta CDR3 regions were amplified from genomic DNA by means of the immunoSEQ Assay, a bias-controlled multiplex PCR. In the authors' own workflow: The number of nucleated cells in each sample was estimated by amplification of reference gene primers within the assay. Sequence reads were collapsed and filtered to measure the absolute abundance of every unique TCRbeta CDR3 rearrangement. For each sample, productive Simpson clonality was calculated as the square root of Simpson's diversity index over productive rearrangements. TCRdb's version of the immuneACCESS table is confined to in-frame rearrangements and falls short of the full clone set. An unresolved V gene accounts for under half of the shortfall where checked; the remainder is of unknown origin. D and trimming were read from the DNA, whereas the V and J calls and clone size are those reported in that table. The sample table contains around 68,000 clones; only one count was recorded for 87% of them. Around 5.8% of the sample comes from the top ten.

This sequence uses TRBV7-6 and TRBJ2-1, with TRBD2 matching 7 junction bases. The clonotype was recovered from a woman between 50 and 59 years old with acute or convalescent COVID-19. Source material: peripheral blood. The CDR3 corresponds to CASSLVAGAYNEQFF. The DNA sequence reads TGTGCCAGCAGCTTAGTGGCGGGAGCGTACAATGAGCAGTTCTTC.